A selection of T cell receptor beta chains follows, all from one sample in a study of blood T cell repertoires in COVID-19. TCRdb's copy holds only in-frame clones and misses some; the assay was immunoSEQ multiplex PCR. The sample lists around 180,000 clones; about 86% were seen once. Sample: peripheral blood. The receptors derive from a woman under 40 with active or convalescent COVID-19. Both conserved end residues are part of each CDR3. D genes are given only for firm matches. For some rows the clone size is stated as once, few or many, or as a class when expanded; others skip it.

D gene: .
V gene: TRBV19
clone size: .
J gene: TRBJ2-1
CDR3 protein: CASSPGLDGNNEQFF
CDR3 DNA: TGTGCCAGTAGCCCTGGACTGGACGGGAACAATGAGCAGTTCTTC

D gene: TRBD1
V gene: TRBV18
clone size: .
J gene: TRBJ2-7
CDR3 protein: CASSQRDRGLYEQYF
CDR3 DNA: TGTGCCAGCTCCCAACGGGACAGGGGGTTGTACGAGCAGTACTTC

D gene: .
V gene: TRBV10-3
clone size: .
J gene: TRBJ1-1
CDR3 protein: CAISAHQAGNTEAFF
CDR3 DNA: TGTGCCATCAGTGCCCACCAGGCAGGGAACACTGAAGCTTTCTTT

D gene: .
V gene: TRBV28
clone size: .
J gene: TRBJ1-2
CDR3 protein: CASSYRTAFYGYTF
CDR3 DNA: TGTGCCAGCAGTTACAGGACAGCCTTCTATGGCTACACCTTC

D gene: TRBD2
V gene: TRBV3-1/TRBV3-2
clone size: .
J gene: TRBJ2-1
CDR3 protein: CASSRLAANEQFF
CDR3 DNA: TGTGCCAGCAGCCGACTAGCGGCGAATGAGCAGTTCTTC

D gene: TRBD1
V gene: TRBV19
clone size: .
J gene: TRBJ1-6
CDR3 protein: CASSWTGGNSPLHF
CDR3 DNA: TGTGCCAGTAGTTGGACAGGGGGTAATTCACCCCTCCACTTT

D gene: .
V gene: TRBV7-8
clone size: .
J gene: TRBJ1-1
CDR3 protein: CASSLFASLRSAEAFF
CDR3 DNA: TGTGCCAGCAGCTTATTTGCCTCCTTACGTAGTGCTGAAGCTTTCTTT

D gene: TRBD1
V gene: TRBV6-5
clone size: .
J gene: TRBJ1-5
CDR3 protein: CASRGQGASQPQHF
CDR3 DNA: TGTGCCAGCAGAGGACAGGGGGCTTCTCAGCCCCAGCATTTT

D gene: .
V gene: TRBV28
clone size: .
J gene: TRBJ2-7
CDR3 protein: CASTPFVGASYEQYF
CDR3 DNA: TGTGCCAGCACCCCCTTTGTGGGGGCGTCCTACGAGCAGTACTTC

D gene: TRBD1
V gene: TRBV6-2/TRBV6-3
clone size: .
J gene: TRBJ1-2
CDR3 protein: CASSPPTGLYGYTF
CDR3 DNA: TGTGCCAGCAGCCCCCCGACAGGGCTCTATGGCTACACCTTC

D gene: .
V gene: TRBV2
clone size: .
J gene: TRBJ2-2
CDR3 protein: CASIEQTYTGELFF
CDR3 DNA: TGTGCCAGCATTGAGCAGACATACACCGGGGAGCTGTTTTTT

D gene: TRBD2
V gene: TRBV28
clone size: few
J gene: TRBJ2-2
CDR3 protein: CASRSSGSNTGELFF
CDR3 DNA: TGTGCCAGCAGGTCTAGCGGGAGTAACACCGGGGAGCTGTTTTTT

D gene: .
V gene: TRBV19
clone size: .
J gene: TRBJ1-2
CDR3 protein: CASSIADYGYTF
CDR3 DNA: TGTGCCAGTAGTATTGCGGATTATGGCTACACCTTC

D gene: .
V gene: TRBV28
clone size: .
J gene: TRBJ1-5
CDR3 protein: CASSPEPGRGQPQHF
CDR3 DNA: TGTGCCAGCAGTCCCGAACCCGGGCGGGGTCAGCCCCAGCATTTT

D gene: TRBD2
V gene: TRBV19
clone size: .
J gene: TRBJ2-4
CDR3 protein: CASSIWAGGNLAKNIQYF
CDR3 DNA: TGTGCCAGTAGTATTTGGGCGGGAGGGAACCTAGCCAAAAACATTCAGTACTTC

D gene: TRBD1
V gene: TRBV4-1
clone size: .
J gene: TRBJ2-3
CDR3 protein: CASSPTGGEQYF
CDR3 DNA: TGCGCCAGCAGCCCGACAGGGGGCGAGCAGTATTTT

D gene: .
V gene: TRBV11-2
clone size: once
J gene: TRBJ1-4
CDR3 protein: CASSLVYSFGEKLFF
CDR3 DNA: TGTGCCAGCAGCTTAGTCTACTCCTTCGGGGAAAAACTGTTTTTT

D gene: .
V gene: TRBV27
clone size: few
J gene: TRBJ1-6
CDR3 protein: CASRGGGGSPLHF
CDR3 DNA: TGTGCCAGCAGAGGGGGTGGTGGTTCACCCCTCCACTTT

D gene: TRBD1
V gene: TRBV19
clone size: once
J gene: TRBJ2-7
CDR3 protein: CASSFGTATYEQYF
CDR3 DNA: TGTGCCAGTAGTTTCGGGACAGCGACCTACGAGCAGTACTTC

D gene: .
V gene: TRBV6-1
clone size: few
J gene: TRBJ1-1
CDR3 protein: CASSDRGSAEAFF
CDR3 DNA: TGTGCCAGCAGTGACAGGGGTTCGGCTGAAGCTTTCTTT

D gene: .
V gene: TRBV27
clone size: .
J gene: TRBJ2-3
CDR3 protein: CASSLGLSDTDTQYF
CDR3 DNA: TGTGCCAGCAGTTTGGGACTTTCCGACACAGATACGCAGTATTTT

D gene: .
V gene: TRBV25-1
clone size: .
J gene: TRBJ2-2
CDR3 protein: CASSEFRGGAQNTGELFF
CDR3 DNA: TGTGCCAGCAGTGAATTTCGTGGGGGGGCGCAGAACACCGGGGAGCTGTTTTTT

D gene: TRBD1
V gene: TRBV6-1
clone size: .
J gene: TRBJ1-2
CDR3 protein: CASITTGQGGGYTF
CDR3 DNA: TGTGCCAGCATCACCACGGGGCAGGGGGGAGGCTACACCTTC

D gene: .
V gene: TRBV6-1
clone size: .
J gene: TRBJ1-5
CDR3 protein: CASSEALRRVSNQPQHF
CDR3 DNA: TGTGCCAGCAGTGAAGCTCTGCGGCGGGTTAGCAATCAGCCCCAGCATTTT

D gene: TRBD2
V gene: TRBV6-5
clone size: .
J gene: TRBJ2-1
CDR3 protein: CASRGTSGGYNEQFF
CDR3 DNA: TGTGCCAGCAGAGGGACTAGCGGGGGCTACAATGAGCAGTTCTTC

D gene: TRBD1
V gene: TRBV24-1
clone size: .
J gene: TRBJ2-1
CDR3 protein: CATSDQGQGGNEQFF
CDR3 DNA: TGTGCCACCAGTGACCAGGGACAGGGGGGTAATGAGCAGTTCTTC

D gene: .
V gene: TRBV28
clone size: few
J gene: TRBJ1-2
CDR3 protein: CASRDLGTVYGYTF
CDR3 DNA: TGTGCCAGCAGGGATCTCGGAACAGTTTATGGCTACACCTTC